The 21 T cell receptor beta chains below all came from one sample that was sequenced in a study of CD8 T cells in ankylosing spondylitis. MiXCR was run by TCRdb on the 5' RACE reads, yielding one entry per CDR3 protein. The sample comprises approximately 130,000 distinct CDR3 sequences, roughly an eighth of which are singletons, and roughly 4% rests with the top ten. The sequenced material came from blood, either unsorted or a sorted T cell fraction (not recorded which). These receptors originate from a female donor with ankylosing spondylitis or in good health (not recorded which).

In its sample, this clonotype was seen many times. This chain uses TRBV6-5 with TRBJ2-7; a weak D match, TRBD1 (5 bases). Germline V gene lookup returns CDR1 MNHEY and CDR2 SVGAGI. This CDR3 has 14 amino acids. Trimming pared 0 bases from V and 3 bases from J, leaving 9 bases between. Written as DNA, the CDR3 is TGTGCCAGCAGTTACTCGTCAGGGAACTACGAGCAGTACTTC. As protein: CASSYSSGNYEQYF.

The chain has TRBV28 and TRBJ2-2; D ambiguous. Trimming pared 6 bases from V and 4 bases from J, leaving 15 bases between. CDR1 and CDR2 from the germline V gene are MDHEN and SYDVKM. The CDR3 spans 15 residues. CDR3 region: CASSPVYLFTGELFF. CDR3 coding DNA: TGTGCCAGCAGCCCTGTTTACTTGTTCACCGGGGAGCTGTTTTTT.

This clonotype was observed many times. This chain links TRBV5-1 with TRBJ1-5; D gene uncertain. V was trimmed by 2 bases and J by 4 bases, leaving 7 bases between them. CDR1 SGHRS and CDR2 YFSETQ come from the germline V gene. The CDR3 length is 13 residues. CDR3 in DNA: TGCGCCAGCAGCTTCGGACCAAATCAGCCCCAGCATTTT. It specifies CASSFGPNQPQHF.

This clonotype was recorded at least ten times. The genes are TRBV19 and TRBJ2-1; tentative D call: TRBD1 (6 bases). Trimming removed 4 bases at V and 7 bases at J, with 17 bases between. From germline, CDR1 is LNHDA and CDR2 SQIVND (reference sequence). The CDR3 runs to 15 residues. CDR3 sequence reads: CASSTSDRRGNEQFF. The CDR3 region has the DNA TGTGCCAGTAGTACATCAGACAGGAGAGGAAATGAGCAGTTCTTC.

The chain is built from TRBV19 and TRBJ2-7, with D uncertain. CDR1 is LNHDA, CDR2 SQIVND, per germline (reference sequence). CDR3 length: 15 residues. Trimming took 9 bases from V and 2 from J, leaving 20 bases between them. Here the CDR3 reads CASRQGSVSTYEQYF. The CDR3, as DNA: TGTGCCAGCCGCCAAGGGTCAGTGAGTACCTACGAGCAGTACTTC.

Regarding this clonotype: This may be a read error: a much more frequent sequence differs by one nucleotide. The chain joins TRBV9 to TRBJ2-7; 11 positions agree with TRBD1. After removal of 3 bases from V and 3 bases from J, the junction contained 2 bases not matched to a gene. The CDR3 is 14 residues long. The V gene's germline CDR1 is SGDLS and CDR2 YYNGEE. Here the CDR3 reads CASSAGTGGYEQYF. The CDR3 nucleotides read TGTGCCAGCAGCGCCGGGACAGGGGGCTACGAGCAGTACTTC.

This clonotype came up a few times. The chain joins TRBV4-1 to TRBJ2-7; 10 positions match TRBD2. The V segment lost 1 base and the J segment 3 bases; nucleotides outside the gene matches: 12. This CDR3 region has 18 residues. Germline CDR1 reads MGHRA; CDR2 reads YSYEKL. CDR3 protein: CASSQAPALAGVFYEQYF. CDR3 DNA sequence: TGCGCCAGCAGCCAAGCGCCCGCCCTAGCGGGGGTTTTCTACGAGCAGTACTTC.

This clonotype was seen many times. CDR3 coding DNA: TGTGCCAGCAGCCCAAACTTGGGGGCATCAGATACGCAGTATTTT. Translating gives CASSPNLGASDTQYF. This chain links TRBV5-4 with TRBJ2-3; a possible D gene is TRBD1 (6 bases). The CDR3 totals 15 residues. Germline CDR1 is SGHNT and CDR2 is YYREEE (reference sequence). V was trimmed by 4 bases and J by 4 bases, leaving 16 bases between them.

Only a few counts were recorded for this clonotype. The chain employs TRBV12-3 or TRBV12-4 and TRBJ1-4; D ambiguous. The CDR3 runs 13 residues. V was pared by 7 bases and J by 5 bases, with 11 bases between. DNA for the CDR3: TGTGCCAGCACTCTGAGGAGGAATGAAAAACTGTTTTTT. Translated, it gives CASTLRRNEKLFF.

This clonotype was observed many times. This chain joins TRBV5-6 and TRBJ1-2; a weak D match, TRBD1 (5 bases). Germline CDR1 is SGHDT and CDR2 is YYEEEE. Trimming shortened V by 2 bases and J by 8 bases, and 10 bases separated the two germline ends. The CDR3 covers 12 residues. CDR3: CASSFRGSGYTF. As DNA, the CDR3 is TGTGCCAGCAGCTTTCGGGGGTCCGGCTACACCTTC. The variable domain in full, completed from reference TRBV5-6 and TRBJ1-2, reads DAGVTQSPTHLIKTRGQQVTLRCSPKSGHDTVSWYQQALGQGPQFIFQYYEEEERQRGNFPDRFSGHQFPNYSSELNVNALLLGDSALYLCASSFRGSGYTFGSGTRLTVV.

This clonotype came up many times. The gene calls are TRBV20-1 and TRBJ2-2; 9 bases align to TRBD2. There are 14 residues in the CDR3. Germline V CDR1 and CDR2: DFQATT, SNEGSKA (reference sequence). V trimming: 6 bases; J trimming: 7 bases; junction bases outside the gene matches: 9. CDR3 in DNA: TGCAGTGCCAGGCGGGGGGGCTCCAGCGGGGAGCTGTTTTTT. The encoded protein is CSARRGGSSGELFF.

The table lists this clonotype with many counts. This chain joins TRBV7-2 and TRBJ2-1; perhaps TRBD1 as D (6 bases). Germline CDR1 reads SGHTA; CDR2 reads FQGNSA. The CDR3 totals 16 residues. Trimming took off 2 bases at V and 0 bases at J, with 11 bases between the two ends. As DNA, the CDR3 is TGTGCCAGCAGCTTACAGGGGCTGAGCTCCTACAATGAGCAGTTCTTC. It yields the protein CASSLQGLSSYNEQFF.

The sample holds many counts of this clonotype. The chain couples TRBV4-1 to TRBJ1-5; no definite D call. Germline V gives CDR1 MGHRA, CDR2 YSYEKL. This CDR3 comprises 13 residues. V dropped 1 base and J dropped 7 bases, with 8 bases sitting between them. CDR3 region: CASSQGELQPQHF. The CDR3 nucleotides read TGCGCCAGCAGCCAAGGGGAACTGCAGCCCCAGCATTTT.

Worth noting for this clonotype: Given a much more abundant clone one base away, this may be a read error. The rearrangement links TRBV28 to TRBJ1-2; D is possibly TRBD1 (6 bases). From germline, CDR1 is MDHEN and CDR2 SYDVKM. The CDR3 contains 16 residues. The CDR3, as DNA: TGTGCCAGCAGCCAACCGTCGCGGGGGGCCAACTATGCCTACACCTTC. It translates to CASSQPSRGANYAYTF.

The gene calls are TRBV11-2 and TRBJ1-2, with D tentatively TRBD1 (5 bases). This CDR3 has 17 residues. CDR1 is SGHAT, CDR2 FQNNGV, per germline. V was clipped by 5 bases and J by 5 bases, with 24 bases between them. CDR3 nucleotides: TGTGCCAGCAGCCCAGGGACGGGACTGGCGACCACGTATGGCTACACCTTC. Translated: CASSPGTGLATTYGYTF.

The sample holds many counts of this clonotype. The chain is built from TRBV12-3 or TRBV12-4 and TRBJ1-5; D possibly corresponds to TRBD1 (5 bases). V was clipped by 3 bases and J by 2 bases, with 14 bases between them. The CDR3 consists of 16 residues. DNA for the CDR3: TGTGCCAGCAGTTTTGGGGGGTCCAAAGGCAATCAGCCCCAGCATTTT. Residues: CASSFGGSKGNQPQHF.

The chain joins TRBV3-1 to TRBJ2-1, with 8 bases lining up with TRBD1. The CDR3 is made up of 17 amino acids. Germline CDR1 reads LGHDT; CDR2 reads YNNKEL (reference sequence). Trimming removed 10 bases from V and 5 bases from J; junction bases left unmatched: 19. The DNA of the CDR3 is TGTGCCACCTGCCAAGATCGTCCAGGGGGCCCTCACAATGAGCAGTTCTTC. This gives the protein CATCQDRPGGPHNEQFF.

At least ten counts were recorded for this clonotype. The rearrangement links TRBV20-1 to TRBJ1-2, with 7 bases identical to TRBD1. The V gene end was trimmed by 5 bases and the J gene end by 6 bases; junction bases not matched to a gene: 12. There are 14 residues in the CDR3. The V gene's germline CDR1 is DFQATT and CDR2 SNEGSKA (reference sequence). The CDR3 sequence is CSAARGPTGDGYTF. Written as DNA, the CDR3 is TGCAGTGCTGCAAGAGGTCCTACAGGGGATGGCTACACCTTC.

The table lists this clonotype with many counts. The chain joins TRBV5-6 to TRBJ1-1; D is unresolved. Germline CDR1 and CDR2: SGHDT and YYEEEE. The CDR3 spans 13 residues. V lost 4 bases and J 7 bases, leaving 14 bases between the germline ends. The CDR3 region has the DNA TGTGCCAGCAGCCCGGACGGAGGTATTGAAGCTTTCTTT. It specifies CASSPDGGIEAFF.

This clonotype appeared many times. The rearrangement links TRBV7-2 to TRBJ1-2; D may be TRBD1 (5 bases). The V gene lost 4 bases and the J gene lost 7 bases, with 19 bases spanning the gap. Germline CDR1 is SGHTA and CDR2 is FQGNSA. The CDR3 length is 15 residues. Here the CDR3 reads CASSSPPGPTGGYTF. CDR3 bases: TGTGCCAGCAGCTCCCCCCCGGGACCTACGGGTGGCTACACCTTC.

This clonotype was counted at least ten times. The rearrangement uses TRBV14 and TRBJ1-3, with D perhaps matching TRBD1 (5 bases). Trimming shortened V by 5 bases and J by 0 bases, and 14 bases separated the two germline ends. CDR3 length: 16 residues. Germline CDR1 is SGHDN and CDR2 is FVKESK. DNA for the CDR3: TGTGCCAGCAGCGTCAACAGGCCTCGCTCTGGAAACACCATATATTTT. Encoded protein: CASSVNRPRSGNTIYF.